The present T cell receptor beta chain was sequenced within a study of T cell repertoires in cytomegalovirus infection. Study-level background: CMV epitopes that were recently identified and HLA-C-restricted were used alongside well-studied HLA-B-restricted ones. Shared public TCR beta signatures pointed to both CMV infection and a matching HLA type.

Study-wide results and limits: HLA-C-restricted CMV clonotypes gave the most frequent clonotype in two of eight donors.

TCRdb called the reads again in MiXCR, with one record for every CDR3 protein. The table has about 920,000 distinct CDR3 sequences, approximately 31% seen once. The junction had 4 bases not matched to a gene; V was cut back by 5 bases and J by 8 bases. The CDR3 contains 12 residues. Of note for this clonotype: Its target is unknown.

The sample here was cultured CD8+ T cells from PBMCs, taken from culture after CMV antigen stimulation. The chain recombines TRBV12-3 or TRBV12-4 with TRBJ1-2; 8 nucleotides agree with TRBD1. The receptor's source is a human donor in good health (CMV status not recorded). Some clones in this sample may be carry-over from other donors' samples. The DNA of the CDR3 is TGTGCCAGCAGTCAGGGGGCAGGGGGCTACACCTTC. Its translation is CASSQGAGGYTF.